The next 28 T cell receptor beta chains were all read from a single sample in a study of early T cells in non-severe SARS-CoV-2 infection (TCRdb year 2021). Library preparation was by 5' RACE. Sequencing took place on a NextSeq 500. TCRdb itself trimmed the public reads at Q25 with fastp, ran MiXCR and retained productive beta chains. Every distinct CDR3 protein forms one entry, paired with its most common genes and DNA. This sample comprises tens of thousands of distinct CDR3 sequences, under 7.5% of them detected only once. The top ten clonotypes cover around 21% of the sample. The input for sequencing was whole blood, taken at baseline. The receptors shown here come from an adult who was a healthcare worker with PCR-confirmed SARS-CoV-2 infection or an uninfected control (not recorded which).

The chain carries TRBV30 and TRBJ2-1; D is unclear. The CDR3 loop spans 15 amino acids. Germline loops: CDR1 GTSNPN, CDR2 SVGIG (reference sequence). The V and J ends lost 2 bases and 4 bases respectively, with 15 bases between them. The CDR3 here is CAWSPRVGPYNEQFF. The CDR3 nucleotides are TGTGCCTGGAGTCCCCGCGTCGGTCCTTACAATGAGCAGTTCTTC. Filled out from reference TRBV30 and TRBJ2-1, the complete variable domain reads SQTIHQWPATLVQPVGSPLSLECTVEGTSNPNLYWYRQAAGRGLQLLFYSVGIGQISSEVPQNLSASRPQDRQFILSSKKLLLSDSGFYLCAWSPRVGPYNEQFFGPGTRLTVL.

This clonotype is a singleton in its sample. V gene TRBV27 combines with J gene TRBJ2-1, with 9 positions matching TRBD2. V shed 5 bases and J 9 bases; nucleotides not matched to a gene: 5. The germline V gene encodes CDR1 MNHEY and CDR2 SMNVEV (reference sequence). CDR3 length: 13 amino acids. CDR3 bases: TGTGCCAGCAGTCGCGGGAGGGCCCTTGAGCAGTTCTTC. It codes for CASSRGRALEQFF.

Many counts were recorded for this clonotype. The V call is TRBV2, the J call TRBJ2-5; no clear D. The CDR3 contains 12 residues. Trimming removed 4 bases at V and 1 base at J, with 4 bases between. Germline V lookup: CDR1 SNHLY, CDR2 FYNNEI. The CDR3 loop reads CASSVVQETQYF. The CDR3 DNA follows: TGTGCCAGCAGTGTAGTCCAAGAGACCCAGTACTTC.

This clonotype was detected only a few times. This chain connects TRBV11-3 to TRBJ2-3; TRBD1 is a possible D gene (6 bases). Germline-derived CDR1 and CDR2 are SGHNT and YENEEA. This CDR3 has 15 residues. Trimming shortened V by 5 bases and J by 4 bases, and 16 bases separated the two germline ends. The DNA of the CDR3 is TGTGCCAGCAGCGACAGGAATAGAAATTCAGATACGCAGTATTTT. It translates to CASSDRNRNSDTQYF.

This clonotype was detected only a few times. Here the CDR3 DNA reads TGTGCCTGGACCCATGCCGGGACTGAAGCTTTCTTT. Protein sequence: CAWTHAGTEAFF. The V and J genes are TRBV30 and TRBJ1-1, with unresolved D. The V end lost 4 bases, the J end lost 5 bases, and 11 bases lay between the germline ends. CDR1 and CDR2 (germline): GTSNPN, SVGIG (reference sequence). The CDR3 covers 12 residues.

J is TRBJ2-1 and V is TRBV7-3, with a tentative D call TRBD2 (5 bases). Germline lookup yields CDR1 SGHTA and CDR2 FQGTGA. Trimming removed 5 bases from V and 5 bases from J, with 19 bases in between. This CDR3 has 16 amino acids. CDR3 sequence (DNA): TGTGCCAGCAGCCCGGTGGGGTATAGCGTCAACAATGAGCAGTTCTTC. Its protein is CASSPVGYSVNNEQFF.

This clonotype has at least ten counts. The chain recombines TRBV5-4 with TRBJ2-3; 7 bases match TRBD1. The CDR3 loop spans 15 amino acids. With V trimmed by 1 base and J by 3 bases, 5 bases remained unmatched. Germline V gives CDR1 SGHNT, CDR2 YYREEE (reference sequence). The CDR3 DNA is TGTGCCAGCAGCTTGAAGGGGGCGCGAACAGATACGCAGTATTTT. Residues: CASSLKGARTDTQYF. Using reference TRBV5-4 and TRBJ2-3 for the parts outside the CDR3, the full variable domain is ETGVTQSPTHLIKTRGQQVTLRCSSQSGHNTVSWYQQALGQGPQFIFQYYREEENGRGNFPPRFSGLQFPNYSSELNVNALELDDSALYLCASSLKGARTDTQYFGPGTRLTVL.

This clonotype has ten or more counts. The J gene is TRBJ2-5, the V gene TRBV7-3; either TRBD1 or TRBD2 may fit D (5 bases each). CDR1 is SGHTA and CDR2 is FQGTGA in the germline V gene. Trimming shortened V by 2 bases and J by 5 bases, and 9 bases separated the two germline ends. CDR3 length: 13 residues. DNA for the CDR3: TGTGCCAGCAGCTTACGGGGCGGGGAGACCCAGTACTTC. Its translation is CASSLRGGETQYF. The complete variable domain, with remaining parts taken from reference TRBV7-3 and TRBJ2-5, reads GAGVSQTPSNKVTEKGKYVELRCDPISGHTALYWYRQSLGQGPEFLIYFQGTGAADDSGLPNDRFFAVRPEGSVSTLKIQRTERGDSAVYLCASSLRGGETQYFGPGTRLLVL.

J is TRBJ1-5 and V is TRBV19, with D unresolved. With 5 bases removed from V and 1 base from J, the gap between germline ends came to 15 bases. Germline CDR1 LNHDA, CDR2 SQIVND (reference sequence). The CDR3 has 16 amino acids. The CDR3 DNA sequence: TGTGCCAGTAGTTCGTTCCGAGCGGTCAGCAATCAGCCCCAGCATTTT. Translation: CASSSFRAVSNQPQHF.

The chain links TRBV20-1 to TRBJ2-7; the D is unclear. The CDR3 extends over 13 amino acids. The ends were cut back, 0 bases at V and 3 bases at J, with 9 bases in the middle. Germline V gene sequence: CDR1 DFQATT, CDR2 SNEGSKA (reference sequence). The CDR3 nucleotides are TGCAGTGCTAGAGATCCCCTGGGCTACGAGCAGTACTTC. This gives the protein CSARDPLGYEQYF.

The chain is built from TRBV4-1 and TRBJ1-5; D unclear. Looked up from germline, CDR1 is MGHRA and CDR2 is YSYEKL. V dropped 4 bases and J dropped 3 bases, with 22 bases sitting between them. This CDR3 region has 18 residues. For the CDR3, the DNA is TGCGCCAGCAGCCCCTCTCCCCCCAACATGGATATCAATCAGCCCCAGCATTTT. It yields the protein CASSPSPPNMDINQPQHF.

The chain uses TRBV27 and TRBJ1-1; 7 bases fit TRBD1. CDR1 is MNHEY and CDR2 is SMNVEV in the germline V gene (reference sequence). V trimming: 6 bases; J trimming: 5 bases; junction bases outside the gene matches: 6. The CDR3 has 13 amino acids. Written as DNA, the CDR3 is TGTGCCAGCAGGACTACAGGGGAAACTGAAGCTTTCTTT. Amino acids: CASRTTGETEAFF.

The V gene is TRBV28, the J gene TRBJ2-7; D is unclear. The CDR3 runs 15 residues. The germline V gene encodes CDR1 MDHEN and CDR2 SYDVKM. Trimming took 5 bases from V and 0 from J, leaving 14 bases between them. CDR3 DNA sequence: TGTGCCAGCAGTCCGCTCTTATCTCGCTCCTACGAGCAGTACTTC. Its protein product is CASSPLLSRSYEQYF. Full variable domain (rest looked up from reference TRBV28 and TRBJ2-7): DVKVTQSSRYLVKRTGEKVFLECVQDMDHENMFWYRQDPGLGLRLIYFSYDVKMKEKGDIPEGYSVSREKKERFSLILESASTNQTSMYLCASSPLLSRSYEQYFGPGTRLTVT.

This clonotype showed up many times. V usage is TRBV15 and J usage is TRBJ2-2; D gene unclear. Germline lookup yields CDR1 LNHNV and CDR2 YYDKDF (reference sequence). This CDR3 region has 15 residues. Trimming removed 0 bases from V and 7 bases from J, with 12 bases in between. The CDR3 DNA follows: TGTGCCACCAGCAGAGATAATTCTGGTCTCGGGGAGCTGTTTTTT. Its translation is CATSRDNSGLGELFF.

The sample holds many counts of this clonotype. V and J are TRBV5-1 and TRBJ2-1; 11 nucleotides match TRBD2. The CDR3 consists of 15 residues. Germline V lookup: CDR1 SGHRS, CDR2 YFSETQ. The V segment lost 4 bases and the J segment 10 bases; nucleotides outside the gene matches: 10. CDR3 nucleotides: TGCGCCAGCAGCACCGGGTTACTAGCGGGGGACGAGCAGTTCTTC. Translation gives CASSTGLLAGDEQFF.

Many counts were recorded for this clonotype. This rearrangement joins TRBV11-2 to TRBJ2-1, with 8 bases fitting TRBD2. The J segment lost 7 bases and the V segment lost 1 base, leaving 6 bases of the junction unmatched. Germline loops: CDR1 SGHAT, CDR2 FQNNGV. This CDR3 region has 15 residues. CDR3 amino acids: CASSLAREGLNEQFF. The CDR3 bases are TGTGCCAGCAGCTTAGCCCGGGAGGGCCTGAATGAGCAGTTCTTC. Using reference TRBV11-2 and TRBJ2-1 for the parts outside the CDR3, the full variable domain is EAGVAQSPRYKIIEKRQSVAFWCNPISGHATLYWYQQILGQGPKLLIQFQNNGVVDDSQLPKDRFSAERLKGVDSTLKIQPAKLEDSAVYLCASSLAREGLNEQFFGPGTRLTVL.

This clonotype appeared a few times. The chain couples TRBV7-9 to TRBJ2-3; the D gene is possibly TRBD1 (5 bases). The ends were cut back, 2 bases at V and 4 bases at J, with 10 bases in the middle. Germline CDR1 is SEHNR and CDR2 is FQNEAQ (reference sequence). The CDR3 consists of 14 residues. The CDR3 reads CASSLSQGSDTQYF. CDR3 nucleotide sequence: TGTGCCAGCAGCTTATCGCAGGGCTCAGATACGCAGTATTTT.

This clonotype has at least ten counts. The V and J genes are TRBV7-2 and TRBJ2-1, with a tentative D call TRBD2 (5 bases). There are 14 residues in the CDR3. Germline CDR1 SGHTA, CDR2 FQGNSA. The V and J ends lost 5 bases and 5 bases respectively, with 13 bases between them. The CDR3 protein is CASSLSPADNEQFF. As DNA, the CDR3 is TGTGCCAGCAGCCTCAGTCCAGCGGACAATGAGCAGTTCTTC. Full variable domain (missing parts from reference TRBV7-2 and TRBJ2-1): GAGVSQSPSNKVTEKGKDVELRCDPISGHTALYWYRQSLGQGLEFLIYFQGNSAPDKSGLPSDRFSAERTGGSVSTLTIQRTQQEDSAVYLCASSLSPADNEQFFGPGTRLTVL.

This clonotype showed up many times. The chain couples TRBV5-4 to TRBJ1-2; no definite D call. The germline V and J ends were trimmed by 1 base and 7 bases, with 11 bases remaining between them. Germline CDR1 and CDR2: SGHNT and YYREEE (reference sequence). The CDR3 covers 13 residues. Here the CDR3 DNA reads TGTGCCAGCAGCTTGACCCCGGCTCTTGGCTACACCTTC. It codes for CASSLTPALGYTF.

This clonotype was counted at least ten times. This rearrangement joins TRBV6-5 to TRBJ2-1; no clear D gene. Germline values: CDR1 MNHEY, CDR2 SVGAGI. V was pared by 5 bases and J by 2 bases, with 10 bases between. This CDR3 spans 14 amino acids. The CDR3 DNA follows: TGTGCCAGCAGTCCCCGCGGAGCCTACAATGAGCAGTTCTTC. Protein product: CASSPRGAYNEQFF.

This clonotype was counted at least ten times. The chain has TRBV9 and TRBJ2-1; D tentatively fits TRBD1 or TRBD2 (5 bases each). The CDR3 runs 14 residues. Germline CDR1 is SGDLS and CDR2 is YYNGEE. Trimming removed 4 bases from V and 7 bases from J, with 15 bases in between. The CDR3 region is CASSHGAVQNEQFF. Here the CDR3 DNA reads TGTGCCAGCAGCCACGGGGCGGTGCAGAATGAGCAGTTCTTC.

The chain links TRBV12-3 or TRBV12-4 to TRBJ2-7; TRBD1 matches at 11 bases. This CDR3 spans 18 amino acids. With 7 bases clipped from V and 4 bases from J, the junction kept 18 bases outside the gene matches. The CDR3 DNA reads TGTGCCAGCACCCCCCTATCACCCCGGGACAGGGGGAAGTACGAGCAGTACTTC. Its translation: CASTPLSPRDRGKYEQYF.

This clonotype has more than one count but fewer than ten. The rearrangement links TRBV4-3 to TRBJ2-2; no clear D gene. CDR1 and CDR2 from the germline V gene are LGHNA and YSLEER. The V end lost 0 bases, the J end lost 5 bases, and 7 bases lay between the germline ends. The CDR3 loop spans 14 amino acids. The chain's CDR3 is CASSQDRQTGELFF. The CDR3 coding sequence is TGCGCCAGCAGCCAAGATAGACAAACCGGGGAGCTGTTTTTT.

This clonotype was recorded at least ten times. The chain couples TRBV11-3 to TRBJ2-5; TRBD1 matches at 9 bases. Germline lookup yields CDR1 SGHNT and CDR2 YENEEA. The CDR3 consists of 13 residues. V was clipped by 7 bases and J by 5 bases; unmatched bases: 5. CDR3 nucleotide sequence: TGTGCCAGCAACAACAGGGGGCAGGAGACCCAGTACTTC. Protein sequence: CASNNRGQETQYF.

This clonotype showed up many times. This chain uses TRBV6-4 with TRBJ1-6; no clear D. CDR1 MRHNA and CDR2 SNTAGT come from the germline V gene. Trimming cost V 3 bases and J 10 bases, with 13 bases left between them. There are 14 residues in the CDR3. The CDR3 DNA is TGTGCCAGCAGTGAATCCGGGTATGGGTCACCCCTCCACTTT. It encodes CASSESGYGSPLHF.

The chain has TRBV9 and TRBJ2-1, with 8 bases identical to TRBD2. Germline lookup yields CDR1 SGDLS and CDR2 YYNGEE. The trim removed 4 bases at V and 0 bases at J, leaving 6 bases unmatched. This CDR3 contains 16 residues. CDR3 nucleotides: TGTGCCAGCAGCTCCCGACTAGCGCTCTCCTACAATGAGCAGTTCTTC. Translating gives CASSSRLALSYNEQFF. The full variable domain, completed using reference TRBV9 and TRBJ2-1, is DSGVTQTPKHLITATGQRVTLRCSPRSGDLSVYWYQQSLDQGLQFLIQYYNGEERAKGNILERFSAQQFPDLHSELNLSSLELGDSALYFCASSSRLALSYNEQFFGPGTRLTVL.

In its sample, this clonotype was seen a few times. Written as DNA, the CDR3 is TGTGCCAGCAGCTTGAGAAGACTAGCGGGCACAGATACGCAGTATTTT. Protein: CASSLRRLAGTDTQYF. J is TRBJ2-3 and V is TRBV5-6, with 9 nucleotides matching TRBD2. CDR3 size: 16 residues. Germline CDR1 is SGHDT and CDR2 is YYEEEE. V was pared by 1 base and J by 1 base, with 4 bases of the junction left unmatched. The whole variable domain, remainder taken from reference TRBV5-6 and TRBJ2-3, is DAGVTQSPTHLIKTRGQQVTLRCSPKSGHDTVSWYQQALGQGPQFIFQYYEEEERQRGNFPDRFSGHQFPNYSSELNVNALLLGDSALYLCASSLRRLAGTDTQYFGPGTRLTVL.

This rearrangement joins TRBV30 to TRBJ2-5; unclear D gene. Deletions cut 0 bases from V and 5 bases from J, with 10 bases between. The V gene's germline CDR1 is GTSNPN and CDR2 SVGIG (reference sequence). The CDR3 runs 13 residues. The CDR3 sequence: CAWSVRPGETQYF. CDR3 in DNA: TGTGCCTGGAGTGTACGACCCGGGGAGACCCAGTACTTC.